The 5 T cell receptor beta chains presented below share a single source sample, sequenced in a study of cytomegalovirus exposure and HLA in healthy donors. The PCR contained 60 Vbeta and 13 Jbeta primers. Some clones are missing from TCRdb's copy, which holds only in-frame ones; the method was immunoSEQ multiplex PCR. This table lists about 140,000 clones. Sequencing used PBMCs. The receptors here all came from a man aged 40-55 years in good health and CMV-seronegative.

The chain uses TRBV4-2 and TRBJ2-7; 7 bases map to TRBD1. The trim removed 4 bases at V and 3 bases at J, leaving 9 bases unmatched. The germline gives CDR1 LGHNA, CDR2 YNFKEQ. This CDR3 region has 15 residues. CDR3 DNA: TGTGCCAGCAGCCTGGAGACAGGGAACAACTACGAGCAGTACTTC. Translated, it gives CASSLETGNNYEQYF.

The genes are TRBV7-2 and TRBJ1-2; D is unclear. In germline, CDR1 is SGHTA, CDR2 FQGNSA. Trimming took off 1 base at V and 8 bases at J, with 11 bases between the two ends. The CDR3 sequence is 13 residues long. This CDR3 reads CASSLGWEAGYTF. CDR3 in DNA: TGTGCCAGCAGCTTAGGCTGGGAGGCAGGCTACACCTTC.

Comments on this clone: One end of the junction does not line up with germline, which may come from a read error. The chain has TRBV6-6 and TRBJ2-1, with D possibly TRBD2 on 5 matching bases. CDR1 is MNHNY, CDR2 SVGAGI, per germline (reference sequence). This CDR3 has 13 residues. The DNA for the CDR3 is TGTGCCAGCACCCAGATACTAGACAACGAGCAGTTCTTC. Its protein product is CASTQILDNEQFF.

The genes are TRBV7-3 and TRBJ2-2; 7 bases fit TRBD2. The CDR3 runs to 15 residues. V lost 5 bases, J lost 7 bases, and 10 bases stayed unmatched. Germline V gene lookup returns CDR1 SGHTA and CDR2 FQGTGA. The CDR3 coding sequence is TGTGCCAGCAGCCGGACGGGGGGTGACGTCGGGGAGCTGTTTTTT. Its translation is CASSRTGGDVGELFF.

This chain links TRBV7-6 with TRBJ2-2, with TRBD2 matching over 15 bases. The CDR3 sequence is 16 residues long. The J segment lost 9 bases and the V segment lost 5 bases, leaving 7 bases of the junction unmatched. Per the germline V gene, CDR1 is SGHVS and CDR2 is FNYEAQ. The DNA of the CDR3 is TGTGCCAGCAGCCCCGGACTAGCGGGGGGGAGTCGGGAGCTGTTTTTT. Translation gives CASSPGLAGGSRELFF.